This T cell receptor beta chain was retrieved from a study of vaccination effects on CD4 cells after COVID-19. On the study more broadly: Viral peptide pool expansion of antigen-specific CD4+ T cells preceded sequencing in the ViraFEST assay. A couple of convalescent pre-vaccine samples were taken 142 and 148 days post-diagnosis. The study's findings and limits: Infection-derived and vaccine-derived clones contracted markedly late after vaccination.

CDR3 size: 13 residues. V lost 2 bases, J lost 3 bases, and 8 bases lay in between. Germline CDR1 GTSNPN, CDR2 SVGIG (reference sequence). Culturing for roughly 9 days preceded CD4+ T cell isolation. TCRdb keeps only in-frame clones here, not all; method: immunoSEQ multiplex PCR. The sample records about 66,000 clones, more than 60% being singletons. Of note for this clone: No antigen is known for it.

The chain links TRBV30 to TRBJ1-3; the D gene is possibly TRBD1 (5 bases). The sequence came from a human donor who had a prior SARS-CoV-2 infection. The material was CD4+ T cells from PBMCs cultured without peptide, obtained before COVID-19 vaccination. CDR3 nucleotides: TGTGCCTGGAGTCTAGACAGTGGAAACACCATATATTTT. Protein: CAWSLDSGNTIYF.